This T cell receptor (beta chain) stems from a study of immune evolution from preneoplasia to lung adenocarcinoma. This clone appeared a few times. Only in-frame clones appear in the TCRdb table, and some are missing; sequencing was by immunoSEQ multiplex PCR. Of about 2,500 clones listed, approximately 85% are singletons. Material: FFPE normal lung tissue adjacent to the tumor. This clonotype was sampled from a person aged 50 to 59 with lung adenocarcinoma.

CDR3: CASSQSPRTEAFF. CDR3 coding DNA: TGTGCCAGCAGCCAATCACCTCGCACTGAAGCTTTCTTT. J is TRBJ1-1 and V is TRBV14; D is uncertain. Germline CDR1 reads SGHDN; CDR2 reads FVKESK. V lost 2 bases, J lost 4 bases, and 8 bases lay in between. CDR3 length equals 13 residues.